Each of the 32 T cell receptor beta chains below was sequenced from the same sample in a study of blood T cell repertoires in COVID-19. Clones were read by immunoSEQ multiplex PCR, and TCRdb kept only the in-frame ones, dropping some. The table records about 170,000 clones, approximately 88% of them present only once. Sequencing was carried out using peripheral blood. The receptors were gathered from a woman in her forties or fifties with acute or convalescent COVID-19.

This sequence joins TRBV4-2 and TRBJ1-2; possible D gene TRBD1, 5 bases. Germline assignment: CDR1 LGHNA and CDR2 YNFKEQ. Trimming pared 1 base from V and 0 bases from J, leaving 12 bases between. This CDR3 has 16 amino acids. The CDR3 DNA follows: TGTGCCAGCAGCCAAGCTGAGAAGGGGACTAACTATGGCTACACCTTC. It translates to CASSQAEKGTNYGYTF.

The V call is TRBV7-8, the J call TRBJ2-5, with 11 bases fitting TRBD1. CDR3 length: 14 residues. Germline V gene sequence: CDR1 SGHVS, CDR2 FQNEAQ. The V segment lost 4 bases and the J segment 4 bases; nucleotides outside the gene matches: 2. The DNA of the CDR3 is TGTGCCAGCAGCTCCGGGACAGGGGGAGAGACCCAGTACTTC. Its translation: CASSSGTGGETQYF.

This clone was observed once. The chain joins TRBV6-2 or TRBV6-3 to TRBJ2-7; D ambiguous. The CDR3 is 11 residues long. The V gene lost 2 bases and the J gene lost 5 bases, with 4 bases spanning the gap. Germline V CDR1 and CDR2: MNHEY, SVGEGT. The CDR3 DNA sequence: TGTGCCAGCAGTTACCTCCACGAGCAGTACTTC. Its protein product is CASSYLHEQYF.

The chain recombines TRBV7-9 with TRBJ1-2; a weak D match, TRBD1 (6 bases). The germline V and J ends were trimmed by 1 base and 8 bases, with 11 bases remaining between them. Germline CDR1 is SEHNR and CDR2 is FQNEAQ (reference sequence). CDR3 length equals 13 residues. The CDR3 protein is CASSLVQGGGYTF. The CDR3 coding sequence is TGTGCCAGCAGCTTAGTACAGGGTGGCGGCTACACCTTC. Based on the CDR3 plus reference TRBV7-9 and TRBJ1-2, the full variable domain is DTGVSQNPRHKITKRGQNVTFRCDPISEHNRLYWYRQTLGQGPEFLTYFQNEAQLEKSRLLSDRFSAERPKGSFSTLEIQRTEQGDSAMYLCASSLVQGGGYTFGSGTRLTVV.

The chain links TRBV5-1 to TRBJ2-3; TRBD2 aligns across 12 bases. V dropped 0 bases and J dropped 5; count of bases not matched to a gene: 7. The CDR3 covers 17 residues. Germline V gives CDR1 SGHRS, CDR2 YFSETQ. The chain's CDR3 is CASSLGASGGAEDTQYF. The DNA for the CDR3 is TGCGCCAGCAGCTTGGGTGCTAGCGGGGGGGCGGAAGATACGCAGTATTTT. The full variable domain, with the rest looked up from reference TRBV5-1 and TRBJ2-3, is KAGVTQTPRYLIKTRGQQVTLSCSPISGHRSVSWYQQTPGQGLQFLFEYFSETQRNKGNFPGRFSGRQFSNSRSEMNVSTLELGDSALYLCASSLGASGGAEDTQYFGPGTRLTVL.

The V gene is TRBV9, the J gene TRBJ2-1; no clear D. Trimming cost V 4 bases and J 4 bases, with 9 bases left between them. CDR3 length: 13 amino acids. CDR1 is SGDLS, CDR2 YYNGEE, per germline. The CDR3 region is CASSSQDYNEQFF. CDR3 DNA: TGTGCCAGCAGCTCCCAGGATTACAATGAGCAGTTCTTC. Variable domain in full (rest from reference TRBV9 and TRBJ2-1): DSGVTQTPKHLITATGQRVTLRCSPRSGDLSVYWYQQSLDQGLQFLIQYYNGEERAKGNILERFSAQQFPDLHSELNLSSLELGDSALYFCASSSQDYNEQFFGPGTRLTVL.

This clone was picked up one time. The V gene is TRBV28, the J gene TRBJ1-2; D is perhaps TRBD1 (5 bases). CDR3 length: 16 residues. V lost 7 bases and J lost 4, with 22 bases in between. Looked up from germline, CDR1 is MDHEN and CDR2 is SYDVKM. The CDR3 bases are TGTGCCAGCATCGACCCTCGGGGGGGACGGGTCTATGGCTACACCTTC. It translates to CASIDPRGGRVYGYTF.

The chain employs TRBV29-1 and TRBJ2-6; TRBD1 agrees at 7 bases. V shed 5 bases, J shed 2 bases, and the junction held 9 bases outside the gene matches. CDR1 is SQVTM, CDR2 ANQGSEA, per germline. There are 16 residues in the CDR3. The CDR3 DNA reads TGCAGCGTTCTAGAAAGGGGGCTTACTGGGGCCAACGTCCTGACTTTC. Translation gives CSVLERGLTGANVLTF.

This rearrangement joins TRBV25-1 to TRBJ2-3; tentative D call: TRBD2 (7 bases). V gave up 4 bases and J gave up 4 bases, with 15 bases separating them. This CDR3 region has 15 residues. Germline-derived CDR1 and CDR2 are MGHDK and SYGVNS. CDR3 sequence: CASSVGGLGPDTQYF. The CDR3 DNA reads TGTGCCAGCAGTGTGGGGGGGCTGGGTCCAGATACGCAGTATTTT.

This chain uses TRBV2 with TRBJ2-2; perhaps TRBD1 as D (5 bases). V gave up 5 bases and J gave up 5 bases, with 15 bases separating them. The CDR3 is made up of 15 amino acids. Germline V CDR1 and CDR2: SNHLY, FYNNEI. CDR3 sequence (DNA): TGTGCCAGCAGTAAAGACAGACGTAGTACCGGGGAGCTGTTTTTT. This encodes CASSKDRRSTGELFF.

This chain links TRBV14 with TRBJ1-2; D ambiguous. Trimming left V 0 bases short and J 4 bases short, with 6 bases between. The CDR3 runs 13 residues. Germline V gene lookup returns CDR1 SGHDN and CDR2 FVKESK. The CDR3 spells CASSQDSFYGYTF. The CDR3 bases are TGTGCCAGCAGCCAAGATTCCTTCTATGGCTACACCTTC.

The rearrangement uses TRBV11-1 and TRBJ1-2, with 7 bases that match TRBD1. Trimming at V came to 5 bases and at J to 3 bases, leaving 6 bases not matched to a gene. Germline CDR1 reads SGHAT; CDR2 reads FQDESV (reference sequence). The CDR3 totals 14 residues. The CDR3 coding sequence is TGTGCCAGCAGCCACGACAGGGATGACTATGGCTACACCTTC. Protein: CASSHDRDDYGYTF.

The chain uses TRBV7-6 and TRBJ2-7; 10 bases map to TRBD2. J was trimmed by 1 base and V by 5 bases; bases with no gene match: 5. The CDR3 contains 15 residues. Germline loops: CDR1 SGHVS, CDR2 FNYEAQ. CDR3 coding DNA: TGTGCCAGCAGCCCCGGGACTAGCGTTTCCTACGAGCAGTACTTC. Amino acids: CASSPGTSVSYEQYF.

The chain combines TRBV7-7 with TRBJ2-7; TRBD1 aligns across 7 bases. Looked up from germline, CDR1 is SSHAT and CDR2 is FNYEAQ (reference sequence). This CDR3 has 15 residues. V lost 1 base and J lost 0; bases outside the gene matches: 3. CDR3 DNA: TGTGCCAGCAGCTTAGGACAGGGTCTCTCCTACGAGCAGTACTTC. This translates into CASSLGQGLSYEQYF. Full variable domain (outside the CDR3, taken from reference TRBV7-7 and TRBJ2-7): GAGVSQSPRYKVTKRGQDVTLRCDPISSHATLYWYQQALGQGPEFLTYFNYEAQPDKSGLPSDRFSAERPEGSISTLTIQRTEQRDSAMYRCASSLGQGLSYEQYFGPGTRLTVT.

The CDR3 is CASSPTLRQLNTEAFF. The CDR3 bases are TGTGCCAGTAGTCCCACCCTCCGACAGCTGAACACTGAAGCTTTCTTT. The rearrangement joins TRBV19 to TRBJ1-1; the D gene is possibly TRBD1 (5 bases). The germline V gene encodes CDR1 LNHDA and CDR2 SQIVND (reference sequence). The CDR3 runs to 16 residues. Trimming took off 5 bases at V and 0 bases at J, with 16 bases between the two ends.

This clone came up a few times. The rearrangement links TRBV7-2 to TRBJ2-3; no firm D call. The CDR3 extends over 15 amino acids. Germline assignment: CDR1 SGHTA and CDR2 FQGNSA. The V gene lost 2 bases and the J gene lost 3 bases, with 12 bases spanning the gap. The CDR3 nucleotides read TGTGCCAGCAGCTTAATGGTATCTCGGACAGATACGCAGTATTTT. Translation gives CASSLMVSRTDTQYF. Full variable domain (missing parts from reference TRBV7-2 and TRBJ2-3): GAGVSQSPSNKVTEKGKDVELRCDPISGHTALYWYRQSLGQGLEFLIYFQGNSAPDKSGLPSDRFSAERTGGSVSTLTIQRTQQEDSAVYLCASSLMVSRTDTQYFGPGTRLTVL.

The J gene is TRBJ2-3, the V gene TRBV7-3; TRBD2 aligns across 14 bases. CDR1 is SGHTA, CDR2 FQGTGA, per germline. Trimming took 5 bases from V and 3 from J; bases not matched to a gene: 4. This CDR3 region has 16 residues. CDR3 nucleotides: TGTGCCAGCAGCCGAGGACTAGCGGGGGGAACAGATACGCAGTATTTT. Its translation is CASSRGLAGGTDTQYF.

The V gene is TRBV3-1 (or the pseudogene TRBV3-2), the J gene TRBJ1-6, with 8 bases fitting TRBD1. The CDR3 length is 14 residues. Germline CDR1 LGHDT, CDR2 YNNKEL (reference sequence). V shed 1 base and J 10 bases; nucleotides not matched to a gene: 3. This CDR3 is CASSQGSGGSPLHF. The DNA of the CDR3 is TGTGCCAGCAGCCAAGGTTCAGGGGGCTCACCCCTCCACTTT.

The gene calls are TRBV7-9 and TRBJ1-1; D is unresolved. Trimming stripped 1 base from V and 1 base from J, with 13 bases between. The CDR3 has 16 amino acids. CDR1 is SEHNR and CDR2 is FQNEAQ in the germline V gene (reference sequence). CDR3 amino acids: CASSLVPSRGNTEAFF. The DNA of the CDR3 is TGTGCCAGCAGCTTAGTTCCGTCACGGGGGAACACTGAAGCTTTCTTT.

The chain is built from TRBV6-5 and TRBJ1-1; 10 positions agree with TRBD1. There are 15 residues in the CDR3. From germline, CDR1 is MNHEY and CDR2 SVGAGI. The V segment lost 7 bases and the J segment 3 bases; nucleotides outside the gene matches: 8. The CDR3 sequence is CASTNTGTGDTEAFF. The CDR3 nucleotides are TGTGCCAGCACTAATACAGGGACAGGGGACACTGAAGCTTTCTTT.

The chain couples TRBV3-1 (or the pseudogene TRBV3-2) to TRBJ1-2; D is possibly TRBD1 (5 bases). The length of the CDR3 is 13 residues. Trimming took 5 bases from V and 2 from J, leaving 9 bases between them. Germline V gene sequence: CDR1 LGHDT, CDR2 YNNKEL (reference sequence). This CDR3 reads CASSTQGNYGYTF. The CDR3 DNA reads as TGTGCCAGCAGCACCCAGGGAAACTATGGCTACACCTTC.

The chain is built from TRBV5-4 and TRBJ2-1; D is perhaps TRBD1 (5 bases). The CDR3 runs 18 residues. V dropped 0 bases and J dropped 9 bases, with 25 bases sitting between them. CDR1 and CDR2 (germline): SGHNT, YYREEE (reference sequence). The chain's CDR3 is CASSLGGWQGKAAGEQFF. CDR3 DNA sequence: TGTGCCAGCAGCTTGGGGGGATGGCAGGGAAAGGCTGCTGGTGAGCAGTTCTTC.

This clone was detected once. The J gene is TRBJ1-6, the V gene TRBV7-2; 7 nucleotides agree with TRBD1. V trimming: 2 bases; J trimming: 7 bases; junction bases outside the gene matches: 2. CDR3 length equals 14 residues. The germline CDR1 and CDR2 sequences are SGHTA and FQGNSA. In nucleotides, the CDR3 is TGTGCCAGCAGCTTACGACAGGGAAATTCACCCCTCCACTTT. Its translation: CASSLRQGNSPLHF. Full variable domain (missing parts from reference TRBV7-2 and TRBJ1-6): GAGVSQSPSNKVTEKGKDVELRCDPISGHTALYWYRQSLGQGLEFLIYFQGNSAPDKSGLPSDRFSAERTGGSVSTLTIQRTQQEDSAVYLCASSLRQGNSPLHFGNGTRLTVT.

The chain employs TRBV25-1 and TRBJ1-2; 12 nucleotides line up with TRBD1. With 6 bases clipped from V and 0 bases from J, the junction kept 5 bases outside the gene matches. CDR1 is MGHDK, CDR2 SYGVNS, per germline. This CDR3 is 16 amino acids long. As DNA, the CDR3 is TGTGCCAGCAGCGGGACAGGGGGCGAGGCTAACTATGGCTACACCTTC. Protein sequence: CASSGTGGEANYGYTF.

The chain joins TRBV19 to TRBJ2-1; TRBD2 matches 11 bases. The V segment lost 3 bases and the J segment 4 bases; nucleotides outside the gene matches: 2. The CDR3 sequence is 15 residues long. CDR1 is LNHDA, CDR2 SQIVND, per germline (reference sequence). In DNA, the CDR3 is TGTGCCAGTAGTATTACTAGCGGGAGATACAATGAGCAGTTCTTC. It specifies CASSITSGRYNEQFF.

J is TRBJ2-7 and V is TRBV10-3; 11 bases line up with TRBD1. The CDR3 spans 17 residues. Looked up from germline, CDR1 is ENHRY and CDR2 is SYGVKD. The J segment lost 1 base and the V segment lost 8 bases, leaving 13 bases of the junction unmatched. The CDR3 region is CAISGTGGSGVSYEQYF. For the CDR3, the DNA is TGTGCCATCTCCGGGACAGGGGGGTCCGGGGTATCCTACGAGCAGTACTTC.

This sequence joins TRBV12-3 or TRBV12-4 and TRBJ1-1; D remains ambiguous. V shed 4 bases and J shed 4 bases, with 10 bases lying between them. CDR3 length equals 13 residues. The CDR3: CASSSGGSTEAFF. In DNA, the CDR3 is TGTGCCAGCAGTTCCGGAGGGAGCACTGAAGCTTTCTTT.

The chain uses TRBV18 and TRBJ1-1, with 7 bases fitting TRBD1. V gave up 6 bases and J gave up 3 bases; unmatched junction bases: 10. The CDR3 runs 15 residues. Germline assignment: CDR1 KGHSH and CDR2 LQKENI. The CDR3, as DNA: TGTGCCAGCTCCCCTCGGGAGGGGGCGTACACTGAAGCTTTCTTT. Translated: CASSPREGAYTEAFF.

The chain couples TRBV27 to TRBJ1-1; TRBD1 matches 9 bases. This CDR3 has 13 amino acids. Unmatched junction bases numbered 4, after V lost 4 bases and J lost 7 bases. In germline, CDR1 is MNHEY, CDR2 SMNVEV (reference sequence). The DNA for the CDR3 is TGTGCCAGCAGTTCCTGGGACAGGGATGAAGCTTTCTTT. It specifies CASSSWDRDEAFF.

V and J are TRBV6-5 and TRBJ1-1; D is unresolved. The CDR3 totals 11 residues. Trimming pared 6 bases from V and 2 bases from J, leaving 4 bases between. Germline lookup yields CDR1 MNHEY and CDR2 SVGAGI. The CDR3: CASSRNTEAFF. CDR3 nucleotide sequence: TGTGCCAGCAGCCGTAACACTGAAGCTTTCTTT.

This chain links TRBV19 with TRBJ1-1; D gene ambiguous. Germline V gives CDR1 LNHDA, CDR2 SQIVND (reference sequence). Trimming pared 4 bases from V and 1 base from J, leaving 4 bases between. The CDR3 totals 12 residues. This CDR3 reads CASSTGNTEAFF. The CDR3 bases are TGTGCCAGTAGTACCGGGAACACTGAAGCTTTCTTT.

This clone was seen many times. CDR3 nucleotide sequence: TGTGCCAGCAGCTCCTCCGGGGGGCAACTGGCAGCTTTCTTT. Its translation: CASSSSGGQLAAFF. The chain joins TRBV11-2 to TRBJ1-1; the D gene is possibly TRBD1 (6 bases). V was cut by 4 bases and J by 10 bases, with 19 bases left in between. The CDR3 consists of 14 residues. The germline V gene encodes CDR1 SGHAT and CDR2 FQNNGV.